One and the same sample provided the 8 T cell receptor beta chains below, sequenced in a study of cytomegalovirus exposure and HLA in healthy donors. The PCR used 60 Vbeta and 13 Jbeta primers. Assay: immunoSEQ multiplex PCR; the TCRdb copy retains only in-frame clones and omits some. The repertoire holds about 60,000 clones, roughly 82% seen once, with about 1.6% in the top ten. The sequenced material came from PBMCs. The source of these receptors is a man aged 25 to 40 in good health and CMV-seronegative.

CDR3: CASSPGESNQPQHF. The CDR3 region has the DNA TGTGCCAGCTCACCAGGGGAGAGCAATCAGCCCCAGCATTTT. This chain connects TRBV18 to TRBJ1-5; D unclear. The CDR3 runs to 14 residues. Trimming removed 2 bases at V and 1 base at J, with 6 bases between. Germline CDR1 KGHSH, CDR2 LQKENI.

The genes are TRBV18 and TRBJ1-1, with a weak D call TRBD1 (6 bases). The CDR3 has 15 amino acids. The germline V and J ends were trimmed by 3 bases and 1 base, with 12 bases remaining between them. Germline V gene lookup returns CDR1 KGHSH and CDR2 LQKENI. CDR3: CASSPRTVPNTEAFF. As DNA, the CDR3 is TGTGCCAGCTCACCCCGGACAGTCCCGAACACTGAAGCTTTCTTT.

V is TRBV6-1 and J is TRBJ2-3; 9 bases agree with TRBD1. The ends lost 4 bases at V and 4 bases at J; junction bases unmatched: 6. The CDR3 has 15 amino acids. CDR1 and CDR2 (germline): MNHNS, SASEGT. CDR3 nucleotides: TGTGCCAGCAGTGTCCGGGACAGGGTCGCAGATACGCAGTATTTT. Its translation is CASSVRDRVADTQYF.

This clone was seen only a few times. J is TRBJ1-2 and V is TRBV7-9, with D possibly matching TRBD1 (6 bases). CDR3 length: 13 amino acids. The germline V gene encodes CDR1 SEHNR and CDR2 FQNEAQ (reference sequence). Trimming shortened V by 1 base and J by 8 bases, and 11 bases separated the two germline ends. For the CDR3, the DNA is TGTGCCAGCAGCTTAGAAGGGGGTGGCGGCTACACCTTC. Amino acids: CASSLEGGGGYTF.

This chain connects TRBV19 to TRBJ1-6; D is uncertain. Germline V CDR1 and CDR2: LNHDA, SQIVND (reference sequence). V was shortened by 3 bases and J by 9 bases, with 15 bases between the two germline ends. CDR3 length: 15 amino acids. The CDR3 DNA reads as TGTGCCAGTAGTATCCTGGAGCTTAGAGCTTCACCCCTCCACTTT. It is translated as CASSILELRASPLHF.

The chain joins TRBV25-1 to TRBJ1-5; TRBD1 is a possible D gene (5 bases). Germline assignment: CDR1 MGHDK and CDR2 SYGVNS. The CDR3 loop spans 15 amino acids. Trimming took off 2 bases at V and 5 bases at J, with 13 bases between the two ends. This CDR3 reads CASSEPGLGDQPQHF. The CDR3 coding sequence is TGTGCCAGCAGTGAACCCGGGTTAGGGGATCAGCCCCAGCATTTT.

This rearrangement joins TRBV7-9 to TRBJ2-3; D is ambiguous. Germline V CDR1 and CDR2: SEHNR, FQNEAQ (reference sequence). The CDR3 covers 13 residues. The germline V and J ends were trimmed by 6 bases and 8 bases, with 15 bases remaining between them. The CDR3 region has the DNA TGTGCCAGCAGACAAGTGACTGGAAGTACGCAGTATTTT. Translation: CASRQVTGSTQYF.

This chain links TRBV7-2 with TRBJ2-3; 9 positions match TRBD2. Germline values: CDR1 SGHTA, CDR2 FQGNSA. Trimming took 5 bases from V and 1 from J; bases not matched to a gene: 10. This CDR3 region has 17 residues. In DNA form, the CDR3 reads TGTGCCAGCAGCCCTGCTGGTTTAGCGGGGGGCACAGATACGCAGTATTTT. Its protein product is CASSPAGLAGGTDTQYF.